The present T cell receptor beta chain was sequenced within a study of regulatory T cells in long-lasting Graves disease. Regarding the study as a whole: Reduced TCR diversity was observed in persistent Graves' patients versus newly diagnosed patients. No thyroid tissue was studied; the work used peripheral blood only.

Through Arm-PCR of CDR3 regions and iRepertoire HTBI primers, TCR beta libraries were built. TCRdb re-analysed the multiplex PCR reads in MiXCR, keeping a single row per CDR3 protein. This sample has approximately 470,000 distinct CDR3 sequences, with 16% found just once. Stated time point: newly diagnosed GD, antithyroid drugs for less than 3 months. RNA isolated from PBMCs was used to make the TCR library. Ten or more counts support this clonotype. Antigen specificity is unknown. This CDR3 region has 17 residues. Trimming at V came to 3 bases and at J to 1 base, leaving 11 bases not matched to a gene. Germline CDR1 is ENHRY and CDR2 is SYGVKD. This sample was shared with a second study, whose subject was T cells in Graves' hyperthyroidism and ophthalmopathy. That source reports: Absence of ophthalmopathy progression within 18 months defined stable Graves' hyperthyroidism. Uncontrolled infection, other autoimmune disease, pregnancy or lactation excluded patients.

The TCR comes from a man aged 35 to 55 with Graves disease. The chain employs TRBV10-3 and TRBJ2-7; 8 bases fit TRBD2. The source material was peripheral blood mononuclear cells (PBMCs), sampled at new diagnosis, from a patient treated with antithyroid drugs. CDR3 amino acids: CAISEGLAGTISYEQYF. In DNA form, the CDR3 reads TGTGCCATCAGTGAAGGCCTAGCGGGTACGATTTCCTACGAGCAGTACTTC.